Each of the 6 T cell receptor beta chains below was sequenced from the same sample in a study of blood T cell repertoires in COVID-19. The protocol was immunoSEQ multiplex PCR, while the TCRdb copy is restricted to in-frame clones and leaves out a portion. The table lists about 230,000 clones, just over 85% of them singletons. The sample comprised peripheral blood. Receptors originate from a man aged 50 to 60 with COVID-19, enrolled during active disease.

This chain links TRBV7-9 with TRBJ1-1; D is perhaps TRBD1 (6 bases). The CDR3 loop spans 15 amino acids. Germline V gene lookup returns CDR1 SEHNR and CDR2 FQNEAQ (reference sequence). The germline V and J ends were trimmed by 4 bases and 7 bases, with 19 bases remaining between them. In DNA, the CDR3 is TGTGCCAGCAGCTCCGCTGCGGCAGGGGTGATTGAAGCTTTCTTT. Translating it yields CASSSAAAGVIEAFF.

This clone was seen just once. The rearrangement uses TRBV18 and TRBJ2-7; TRBD1 matches at 9 bases. The V and J ends lost 2 bases and 2 bases, in that order; junction bases with no gene match: 1. The germline gives CDR1 KGHSH, CDR2 LQKENI. The CDR3 loop spans 14 amino acids. In DNA, the CDR3 is TGTGCCAGCTCACCAACAGGGGGCACCTACGAGCAGTACTTC. Its translation is CASSPTGGTYEQYF.

There are a few counts of this clone. This rearrangement joins TRBV6-2 or TRBV6-3 to TRBJ1-2; 7 bases align to TRBD1. Germline V lookup: CDR1 MNHEY, CDR2 SVGEGT. Trimming took 2 bases from V and 7 from J; bases not matched to a gene: 4. This CDR3 is built from 13 residues. As DNA, the CDR3 is TGTGCCAGCAGTTACGACAGGGAAGTTGGCTACACCTTC. It is translated as CASSYDREVGYTF.

This clone was seen just once. The chain combines TRBV27 with TRBJ2-5, with D possibly TRBD1 on 5 matching bases. Germline V gene lookup returns CDR1 MNHEY and CDR2 SMNVEV (reference sequence). The CDR3 length is 13 residues. Trimming stripped 6 bases from V and 1 base from J, with 9 bases between. CDR3 region: CASRSTVQETQYF. The CDR3 DNA sequence: TGTGCCAGCAGATCGACAGTCCAAGAGACCCAGTACTTC.

This sequence joins TRBV7-9 and TRBJ1-2, with a possible D match to TRBD1 (5 bases). The CDR3 spans 13 residues. V gave up 6 bases and J gave up 4 bases, with 12 bases separating them. The germline CDR1 and CDR2 sequences are SEHNR and FQNEAQ (reference sequence). This CDR3 reads CASRAGPSYGYTF. The CDR3 bases are TGTGCCAGCAGAGCGGGACCGAGCTATGGCTACACCTTC.

This chain joins TRBV19 and TRBJ1-6; D not resolved. Germline CDR1 and CDR2: LNHDA and SQIVND (reference sequence). The CDR3 runs 15 residues. The V end lost 3 bases, the J end lost 13 bases, and 19 bases lay between the germline ends. DNA of the CDR3: TGTGCCAGTAGTATGGCCCAACCAACCTCGGGGCCCCTCCACTTT. This codes for CASSMAQPTSGPLHF.